Each of the 17 T cell receptor beta chains below was sequenced from the same sample in a study of beta chain features in type 1 diabetes. Expressed TCRB transcripts were sequenced after all isolated RNA was converted to cDNA. This table comes from immunoSEQ multiplex PCR, and its TCRdb copy is limited to in-frame clones, with some not included. The table lists about 290,000 clones, 7.5% to 9.5% of them singletons, with more than 0.8% in the top ten. Sequenced: central memory CD4+ T cells from blood. Receptors originate from a woman aged 18 to 35 in good health.

This clone was detected many times. The chain recombines TRBV15 with TRBJ1-2; D gene ambiguous. Germline V lookup: CDR1 LNHNV, CDR2 YYDKDF (reference sequence). This CDR3 has 12 amino acids. V lost 0 bases and J lost 8, with 7 bases in between. The DNA for the CDR3 is TGTGCCACCAGCAGAGATCGGGCCGGCTACACCTTC. This translates into CATSRDRAGYTF.

This clone was counted a few times. The chain links TRBV6-6 to TRBJ2-7; D may be TRBD1 (6 bases). The V gene's germline CDR1 is MNHNY and CDR2 SVGAGI (reference sequence). This CDR3 has 16 amino acids. Trimming shortened V by 0 bases and J by 5 bases, and 17 bases separated the two germline ends. The CDR3 region has the DNA TGTGCCAGCAGTTACTCCCCCGGACAGAAGGGAGACGAGCAGTACGTC. It is translated as CASSYSPGQKGDEQYV.

This clone was recorded a few times. The rearrangement joins TRBV13 to TRBJ2-3; D is perhaps TRBD2 (6 bases). The CDR3 totals 13 residues. Trimming took 5 bases from V and 0 from J, leaving 6 bases between them. Per the germline V gene, CDR1 is PRHDT and CDR2 is FYEKMQ (reference sequence). Here the CDR3 reads CASSRESTDTQYF. In DNA, the CDR3 is TGTGCCAGCAGCCGGGAGAGCACAGATACGCAGTATTTT. The full variable domain, completed using reference TRBV13 and TRBJ2-3, is AAGVIQSPRHLIKEKRETATLKCYPIPRHDTVYWYQQGPGQDPQFLISFYEKMQSDKGSIPDRFSAQQFSDYHSELNMSSLELGDSALYFCASSRESTDTQYFGPGTRLTVL.

This clone was counted between two and nine times. The chain couples TRBV19 to TRBJ2-7, with unresolved D. The V gene's germline CDR1 is LNHDA and CDR2 SQIVND (reference sequence). This CDR3 is 13 amino acids long. The V end was cut by 5 bases, the J end by 1 base, with 9 bases between. Here the CDR3 DNA reads TGTGCCAGTAGTCTCCGACCGTCCTACGAGCAGTACTTC. Its translation is CASSLRPSYEQYF.

This clone showed up just a few times. The rearrangement links TRBV13 to TRBJ2-3, with D unclear. Trimming took off 6 bases at V and 2 bases at J, with 6 bases between the two ends. The germline V gene encodes CDR1 PRHDT and CDR2 FYEKMQ (reference sequence). The CDR3 totals 12 residues. CDR3 sequence: CASRGVTDTQYF. CDR3 DNA: TGTGCCAGCAGGGGTGTCACAGATACGCAGTATTTT.

This clone was observed at least ten times. The rearrangement links TRBV12-5 to TRBJ2-2, with a possible D match to TRBD1 (5 bases). Trimming cost V 0 bases and J 0 bases, with 11 bases left between them. This CDR3 contains 17 residues. Germline V CDR1 and CDR2: LGHNT, FRNRAP. The CDR3 DNA reads as TGTGCTAGTGGTTTGGTACAGGACGGATCGAACACCGGGGAGCTGTTTTTT. Protein product: CASGLVQDGSNTGELFF.

This clone was seen a handful of times. The rearrangement uses TRBV11-1 and TRBJ1-1; no reliable D call. Trimming took off 6 bases at V and 1 base at J, with 9 bases between the two ends. The CDR3 length is 13 residues. CDR1 is SGHAT and CDR2 is FQDESV in the germline V gene (reference sequence). The CDR3 region is CASSSTGNTEAFF. DNA for the CDR3: TGTGCCAGCAGTTCGACCGGGAACACTGAAGCTTTCTTT.

The gene calls are TRBV6-6 and TRBJ2-3; 11 bases are shared with TRBD2. This CDR3 contains 15 residues. The V and J ends lost 5 bases and 3 bases, in that order; junction bases with no gene match: 4. Germline-derived CDR1 and CDR2 are MNHNY and SVGAGI (reference sequence). CDR3 nucleotide sequence: TGTGCCAGCAGTCTCGGGACTAGCGGAACAGATACGCAGTATTTT. Translation: CASSLGTSGTDTQYF.

The CDR3 reads CASSRDFSSGYTF. Written as DNA, the CDR3 is TGTGCCAGCAGCCGGGACTTTTCTTCTGGCTACACCTTC. J is TRBJ1-2 and V is TRBV9, with D possibly being TRBD1 (5 bases). This CDR3 has 13 residues. Per germline, CDR1 SGDLS and CDR2 YYNGEE. V lost 4 bases to trimming and J lost 7 bases, with 14 bases between them.

This clone was detected a few times. The gene calls are TRBV7-9 and TRBJ1-3; D is possibly TRBD1 (5 bases). The V and J ends lost 5 bases and 0 bases respectively, with 14 bases between them. The CDR3 has 16 amino acids. Germline lookup yields CDR1 SEHNR and CDR2 FQNEAQ (reference sequence). CDR3 sequence reads: CASSRTSLSSGNTIYF. DNA of the CDR3: TGTGCCAGCAGCCGGACAAGTCTATCCTCTGGAAACACCATATATTTT.

In its sample, this clone was seen many times. Other DNA sequences of this sample code for an identical CDR3. V usage is TRBV4-3 and J usage is TRBJ1-5, with unresolved D. Germline CDR1 reads LGHNA; CDR2 reads YSLEER. V gave up 0 bases and J gave up 4 bases, with 7 bases separating them. This CDR3 region has 14 residues. The CDR3 DNA sequence: TGCGCCAGCAGCCAAGATGGCAGAAATCAGCCCCAGCATTTT. The encoded protein is CASSQDGRNQPQHF.

The V call is TRBV18, the J call TRBJ2-7; TRBD1 aligns across 9 bases. The CDR3 length is 15 residues. V was pared by 3 bases and J by 6 bases, with 9 bases of the junction left unmatched. Germline V CDR1 and CDR2: KGHSH, LQKENI. The CDR3 nucleotides read TGTGCCAGCTCACCGGGGACAGGGAAGGTAGGCGAGCAGTACTTC. Translated, it gives CASSPGTGKVGEQYF.

The gene calls are TRBV11-2 and TRBJ2-5; 16 bases fit TRBD2. The CDR3 totals 16 residues. V lost 5 bases, J lost 2 bases, and 2 bases stayed unmatched. CDR1 is SGHAT and CDR2 is FQNNGV in the germline V gene. In nucleotides, the CDR3 is TGTGCCAGCAGCCCGGGACTAGCGGGGGGGCAAGAGACCCAGTACTTC. Translating gives CASSPGLAGGQETQYF.

To note about this clone: Relative to the germline gene, one junction end is altered; a read error may explain this. In DNA, the CDR3 is TGCAGTGCTAGGGTTTCAGAGAGACGGTCCTTC. Translating gives CSARVSERRSF. The J gene is TRBJ1-2, the V gene TRBV20-1, with D uncertain. Germline V gene sequence: CDR1 DFQATT, CDR2 SNEGSKA (reference sequence). The CDR3 totals 11 residues.

In this sample, this clone turned up a few times. V is TRBV29-1 and J is TRBJ2-3; D not resolved. The V end was cut by 8 bases, the J end by 0 bases, with 15 bases between. CDR3 length: 14 amino acids. CDR1 and CDR2 from the germline V gene are SQVTM and ANQGSEA. The CDR3 loop reads CSSEPGPSTDTQYF. The CDR3 DNA sequence: TGCAGCTCCGAACCCGGGCCTAGCACAGATACGCAGTATTTT.

In its sample, this clone was seen many times. V is TRBV7-6 and J is TRBJ2-5; D remains unclear. This CDR3 has 13 amino acids. V gave up 1 base and J gave up 1 base, with 4 bases separating them. Germline V lookup: CDR1 SGHVS, CDR2 FNYEAQ. The CDR3 sequence is CASSLGRQETQYF. The CDR3 DNA sequence: TGTGCCAGCAGCTTAGGACGCCAAGAGACCCAGTACTTC. Drawing the rest from reference TRBV7-6 and TRBJ2-5, the complete variable domain is GAGVSQSPRYKVTKRGQDVALRCDPISGHVSLYWYRQALGQGPEFLTYFNYEAQQDKSGLPNDRFSAERPEGSISTLTIQRTEQRDSAMYRCASSLGRQETQYFGPGTRLLVL.

This clone was seen more than once but under ten times. J is TRBJ2-5 and V is TRBV29-1; the D gene is possibly TRBD1 (5 bases). Germline V gives CDR1 SQVTM, CDR2 ANQGSEA. Trimming removed 7 bases from V and 11 bases from J, with 14 bases in between. This CDR3 contains 10 residues. This CDR3 is CSGLTGLQYF. Here the CDR3 DNA reads TGCAGCGGGCTCACAGGCCTTCAGTACTTC.